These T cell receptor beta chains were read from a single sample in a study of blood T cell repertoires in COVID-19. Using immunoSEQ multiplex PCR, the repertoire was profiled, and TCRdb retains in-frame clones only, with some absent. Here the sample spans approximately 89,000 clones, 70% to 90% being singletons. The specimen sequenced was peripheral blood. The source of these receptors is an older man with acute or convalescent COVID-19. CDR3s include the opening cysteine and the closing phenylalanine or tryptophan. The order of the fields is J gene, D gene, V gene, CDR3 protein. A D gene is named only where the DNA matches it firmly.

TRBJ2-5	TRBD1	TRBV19	CASSKTGGRAGETQYF
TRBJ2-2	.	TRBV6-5	CASQAGWIGELFF
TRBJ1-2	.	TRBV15	CEGVGPRYGYTF
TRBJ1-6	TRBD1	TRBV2	CASKTGGGNSPLHF
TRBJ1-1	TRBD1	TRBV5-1	CASSGDRTDTEAFF
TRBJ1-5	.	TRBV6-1	CASSEVDKTYSNQPQHF
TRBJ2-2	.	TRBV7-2	CASSPQRGTGELFF
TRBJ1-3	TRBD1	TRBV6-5	CASSSGGLGGNTIYF
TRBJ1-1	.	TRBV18	CASSQERVGAFF
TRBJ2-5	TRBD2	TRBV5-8	CASSLGRLAGEETQYF
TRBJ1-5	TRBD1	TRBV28	CASSLRGGPHQPQHF
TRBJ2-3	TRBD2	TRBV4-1	CASSLFSGGSTDTQYF
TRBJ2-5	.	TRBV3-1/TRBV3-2	CASSGAEETQYF
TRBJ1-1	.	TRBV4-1	CASSPFRTRGTEAFF
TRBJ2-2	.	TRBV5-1	CASSPGSNSNTGELFF
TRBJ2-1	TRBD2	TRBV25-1	CASSGSSGGRRNEQFF
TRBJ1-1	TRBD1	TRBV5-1	CASSLEPGQPEAFF
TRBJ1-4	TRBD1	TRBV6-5	CASSPRQGEKLFF
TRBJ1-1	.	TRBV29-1	CSETKNTEAFF
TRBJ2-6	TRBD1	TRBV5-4	CATPGQGIPGANVLTF
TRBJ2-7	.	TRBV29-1	CSVGGAHEQYF
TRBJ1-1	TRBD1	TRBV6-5	CASSSTGQGNTEAFF
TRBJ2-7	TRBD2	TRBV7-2	CASRSGLAGGSNEQYF
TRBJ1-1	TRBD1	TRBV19	CASSPRTGRTEAFF
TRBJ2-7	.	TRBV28	CASSRDDYEQYF
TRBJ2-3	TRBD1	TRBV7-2	CASSRRGPRTDTQYF
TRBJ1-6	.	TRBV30	CAARASINSPLHF
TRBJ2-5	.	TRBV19	CASSMRGFPHWSQYF
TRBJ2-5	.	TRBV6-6	CASSYGGPRQETQYF
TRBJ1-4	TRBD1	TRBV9	CASSPRQGPNEKLFF
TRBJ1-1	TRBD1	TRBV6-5	CASRKDRGETEAFF
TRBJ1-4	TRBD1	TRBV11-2	CASSSNRTGANEKLFF
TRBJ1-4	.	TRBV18	CASSPPRVGKLFF
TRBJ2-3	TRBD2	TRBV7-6	CASSGGGSTTDTQYF
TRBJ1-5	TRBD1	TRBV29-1	CSVLGDSSQPQHF
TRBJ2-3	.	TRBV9	CASTRPPGTDTQYF
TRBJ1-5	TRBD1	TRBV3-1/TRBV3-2	CASSQGLTGGGSGRPQHF
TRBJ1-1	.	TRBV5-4	CASSLPTGPNTEAFF
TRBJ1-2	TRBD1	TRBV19	CASSIGQGDPYVGYTF
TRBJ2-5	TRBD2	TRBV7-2	CASSLNGGAQETQYF
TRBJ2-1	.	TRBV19	CASSIGEGNNEQFF
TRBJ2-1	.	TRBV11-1	CASSPDRGGFYNEQFF
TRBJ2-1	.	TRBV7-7	CASSPGDFTYNEQFF
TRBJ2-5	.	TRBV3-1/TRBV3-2	CASSQESGWGETQYF
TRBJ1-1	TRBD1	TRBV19	CASSIGGQLNTEAFF
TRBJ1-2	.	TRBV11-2	CASSLDIFGAGDGYTF
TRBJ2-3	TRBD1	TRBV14	CASSRDRGGDTQYF
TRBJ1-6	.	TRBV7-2	CASSRYTGFRSPLHF
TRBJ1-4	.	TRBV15	CATSRQDTETNEKLFF
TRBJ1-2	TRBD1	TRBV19	CASTSLGDRYGYTF
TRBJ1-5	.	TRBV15	CATSRNMANQPQHF
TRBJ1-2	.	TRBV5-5	CASSLAYQVYGYTF
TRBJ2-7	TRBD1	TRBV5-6	CASSWRQGVSYEQYF
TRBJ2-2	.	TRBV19	CASTSGQPGELFF
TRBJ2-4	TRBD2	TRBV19	CASSTGGLAKNIQYF
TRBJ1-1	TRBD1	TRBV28	CASRPTGGEMNTEAFF
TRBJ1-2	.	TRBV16	CASSQSRGARNYGYTF
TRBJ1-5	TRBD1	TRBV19	CASSATGTVNQPQHF
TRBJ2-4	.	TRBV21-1	CASSKHWTGHPLAKNIQYF